The clone carrying this TCR beta chain was recorded a few times. The antigen remains unidentified. This sample was included in a study of human T cells and chemical hapten exposure. In the study overall: DPC 0.01% went on the upper back by patch test, with reading at 6 days. Study outcomes and limitations: Sensitizing with DPC caused no change in TCRs above 1 in 1000 frequency.

Sample time point: patch test 2, 6 weeks after DPC sensitization. The treatment here: therapeutic diphenylcyclopropenone sensitization with weekly scalp DPC. Unique molecular identifiers were attached to individual cDNA molecules during library preparation. TCRdb re-called the RACE reads with MiXCR, one entry per CDR3 protein. The table includes roughly 96,000 distinct CDR3 sequences, roughly a tenth detected once. Trimming removed 6 bases from V and 6 bases from J, with 14 bases in between. This CDR3 has 13 residues. The sequence was obtained from a woman aged 40-49 years with alopecia areata. Some clones in this sample may be carry-over from other donors' samples. The chain uses TRBV12-3 or TRBV12-4 and TRBJ1-2, with TRBD1 as a possible D gene (6 bases). The sequencing here drew on whole blood, taken in connection with sensitization to the hapten diphenylcyclopropenone (DPC). The CDR3 nucleotides read TGTGCCAGCAGGGGGGCAGGTTGGAATGGCTACACCTTC. Its translation: CASRGAGWNGYTF.